The clone carrying this TCR beta chain was observed at least ten times. Unique molecular identifiers were incorporated when the TCRbeta library was constructed. TCRdb recomputed calls from the PCR reads with MiXCR, one row per CDR3 protein. Altogether more than 550,000 distinct CDR3 sequences are present, 10% to 13% being singletons, with the ten largest covering 3.5% to 5%. This entry belongs to a study of T-cell reconstitution after alpha-beta-depleted transplantation in children. CDR1 is KGHDR, CDR2 SFDVKD, per germline. J lost 0 bases, V lost 4 bases, and 8 bases had no gene match. The CDR3 loop spans 18 amino acids.

This rearrangement joins TRBV24-1 to TRBJ2-6; 7 nucleotides agree with TRBD1. The TCR originated in a human donor who donated a stem cell graft to a child with acute myeloid leukemia. The sample in question was PBMCs from the stem cell graft donor, obtained from the stem cell graft. The CDR3 region is CATSDHGQVTSGANVLTF. DNA for the CDR3: TGTGCCACCAGTGACCACGGACAGGTGACCTCTGGGGCCAACGTCCTGACTTTC.